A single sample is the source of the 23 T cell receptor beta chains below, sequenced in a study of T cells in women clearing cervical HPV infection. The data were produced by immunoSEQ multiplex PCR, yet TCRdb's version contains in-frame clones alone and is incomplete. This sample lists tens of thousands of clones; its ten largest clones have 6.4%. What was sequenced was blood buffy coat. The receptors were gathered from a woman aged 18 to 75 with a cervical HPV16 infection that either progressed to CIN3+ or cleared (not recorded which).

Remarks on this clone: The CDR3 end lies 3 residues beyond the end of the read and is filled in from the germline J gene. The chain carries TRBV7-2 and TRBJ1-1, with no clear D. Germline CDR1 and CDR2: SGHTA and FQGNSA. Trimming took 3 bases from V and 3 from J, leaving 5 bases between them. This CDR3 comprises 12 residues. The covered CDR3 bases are TGTGCCAGCAGCTTCGGGTACACTGAA. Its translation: CASSFGYTE. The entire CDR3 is CASSFGYTEAFF. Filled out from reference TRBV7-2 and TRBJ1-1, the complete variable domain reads GAGVSQSPSNKVTEKGKDVELRCDPISGHTALYWYRQSLGQGLEFLIYFQGNSAPDKSGLPSDRFSAERTGGSVSTLTIQRTQQEDSAVYLCASSFGYTEAFFGQGTRLTVV.

CDR3 protein: CSARDRRGSSGELFF. The part of the CDR3 DNA that was read is TGCAGTGCTAGAGATCGCAGGGGTAGTAGCGGGGAG. This chain uses TRBV20-1 with TRBJ2-2, with D possibly being TRBD1 (6 bases). The CDR3 end is not reached by the read, which stops 3 residues before it; the germline J gene fills it in. The germline V gene encodes CDR1 DFQATT and CDR2 SNEGSKA (reference sequence). This CDR3 contains 15 residues. Between the trimmed V and J ends, which lost 0 bases and 7 bases, there was a span of 15 bases.

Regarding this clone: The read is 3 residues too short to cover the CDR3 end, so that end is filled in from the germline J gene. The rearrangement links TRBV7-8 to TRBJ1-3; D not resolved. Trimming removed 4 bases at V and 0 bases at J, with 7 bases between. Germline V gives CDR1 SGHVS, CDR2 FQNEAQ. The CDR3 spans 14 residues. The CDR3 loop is CASSSLFSGNTIYF. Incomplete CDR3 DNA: TGTGCCAGCAGCTCACTCTTCTCTGGAAACACC.

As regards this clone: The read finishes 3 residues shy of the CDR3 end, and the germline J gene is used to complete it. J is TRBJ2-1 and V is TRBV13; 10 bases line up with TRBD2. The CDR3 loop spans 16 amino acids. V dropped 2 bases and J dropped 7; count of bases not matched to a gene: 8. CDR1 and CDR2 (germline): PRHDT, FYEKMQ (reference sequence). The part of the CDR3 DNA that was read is TGTGCCAGCAGCTTAAATCTAGCGGGGGCGGGGAATGAG. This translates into CASSLNLAGAGNE. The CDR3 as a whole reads CASSLNLAGAGNEQFF.

CDR3 bases read: TGTGCCAGCAGCTTAGATTCTGTACAGGGGGCTTCCTACGAG. Amino acids: CASSLDSVQGASYE. The full CDR3 protein reads CASSLDSVQGASYEQYF. The chain recombines TRBV7-6 with TRBJ2-7; 9 nucleotides line up with TRBD1. The read ends 3 residues shy of where the CDR3 ends; the end is completed using the germline J gene. With V trimmed by 1 base and J by 1 base, 8 bases remained unmatched. The CDR3 is 17 amino acids. CDR1 is SGHVS and CDR2 is FNYEAQ in the germline V gene.

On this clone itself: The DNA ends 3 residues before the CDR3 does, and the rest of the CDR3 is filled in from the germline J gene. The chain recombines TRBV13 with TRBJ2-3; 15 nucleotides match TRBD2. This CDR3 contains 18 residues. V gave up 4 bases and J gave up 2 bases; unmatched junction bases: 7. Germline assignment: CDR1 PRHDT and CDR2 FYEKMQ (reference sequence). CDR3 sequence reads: CASSSPGLAGGFTDTQYF. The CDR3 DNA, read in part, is TGTGCCAGCAGCTCCCCGGGACTAGCGGGGGGATTCACAGATACG.

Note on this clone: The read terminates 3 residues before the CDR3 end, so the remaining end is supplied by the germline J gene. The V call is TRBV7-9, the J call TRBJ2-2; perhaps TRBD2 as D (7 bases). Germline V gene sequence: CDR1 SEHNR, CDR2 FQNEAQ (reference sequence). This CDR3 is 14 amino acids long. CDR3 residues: CASSLREGEEKLFF. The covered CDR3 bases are TGTGCCAGCAGCTTGAGGGAGGGGGAAGAAAAG.

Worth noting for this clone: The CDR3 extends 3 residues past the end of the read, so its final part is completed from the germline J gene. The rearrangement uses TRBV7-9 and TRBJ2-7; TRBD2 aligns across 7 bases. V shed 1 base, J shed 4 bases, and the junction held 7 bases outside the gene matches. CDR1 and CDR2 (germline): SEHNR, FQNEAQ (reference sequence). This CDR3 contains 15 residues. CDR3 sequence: CASSLDIAGEYEQYF. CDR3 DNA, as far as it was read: TGTGCCAGCAGCTTAGATATCGCGGGAGAGTACGAG.

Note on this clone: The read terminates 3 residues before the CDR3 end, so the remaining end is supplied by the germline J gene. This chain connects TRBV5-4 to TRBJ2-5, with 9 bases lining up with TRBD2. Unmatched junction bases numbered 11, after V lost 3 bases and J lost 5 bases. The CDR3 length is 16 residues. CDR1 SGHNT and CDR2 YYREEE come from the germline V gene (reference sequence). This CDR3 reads CASSSLGLAGRETQYF. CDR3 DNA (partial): TGTGCCAGCAGCTCCCTAGGGCTAGCGGGGAGGGAGACC.

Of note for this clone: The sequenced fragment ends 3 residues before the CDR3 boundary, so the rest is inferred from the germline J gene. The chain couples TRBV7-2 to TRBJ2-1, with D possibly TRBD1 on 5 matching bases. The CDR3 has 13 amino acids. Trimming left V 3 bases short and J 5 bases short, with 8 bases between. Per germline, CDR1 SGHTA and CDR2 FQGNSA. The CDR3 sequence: CASSLDTHNEQFF. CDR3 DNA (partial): TGTGCCAGCAGCTTGGACACCCACAATGAG.

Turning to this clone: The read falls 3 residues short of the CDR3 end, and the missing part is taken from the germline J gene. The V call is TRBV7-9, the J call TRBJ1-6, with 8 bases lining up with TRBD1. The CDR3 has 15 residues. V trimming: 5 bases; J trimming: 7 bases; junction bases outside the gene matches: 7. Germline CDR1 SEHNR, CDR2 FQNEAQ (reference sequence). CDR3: CASSTGTGWNSPLHF. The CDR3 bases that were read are TGTGCCAGCAGCACCGGGACAGGCTGGAATTCACCC.

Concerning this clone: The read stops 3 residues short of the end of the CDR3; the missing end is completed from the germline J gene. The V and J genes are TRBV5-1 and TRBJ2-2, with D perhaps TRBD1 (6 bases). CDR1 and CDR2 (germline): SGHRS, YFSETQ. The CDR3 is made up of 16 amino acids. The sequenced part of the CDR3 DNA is TGCGCCAGCAGCTCTATCGCCACAGGGAATAATGAAAAG. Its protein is CASSSIATGNNEK. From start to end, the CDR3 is CASSSIATGNNEKLFF.

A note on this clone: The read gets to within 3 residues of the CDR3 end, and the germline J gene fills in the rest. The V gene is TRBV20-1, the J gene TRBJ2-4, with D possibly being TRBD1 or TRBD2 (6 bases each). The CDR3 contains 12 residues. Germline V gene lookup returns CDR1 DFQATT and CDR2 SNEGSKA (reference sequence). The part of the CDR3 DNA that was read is TGCAGTGCGGTAAAAGAAGGGGGAGGT. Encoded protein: CSAVKEGGG. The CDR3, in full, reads CSAVKEGGGQYF.

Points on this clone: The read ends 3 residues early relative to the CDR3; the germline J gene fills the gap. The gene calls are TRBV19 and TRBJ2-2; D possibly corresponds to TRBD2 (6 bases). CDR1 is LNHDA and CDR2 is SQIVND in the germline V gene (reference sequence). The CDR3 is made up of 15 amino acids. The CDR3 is CASRSPGGSNEKLFF. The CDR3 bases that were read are TGTGCCAGTAGGTCCCCCGGGGGATCTAATGAAAAG.

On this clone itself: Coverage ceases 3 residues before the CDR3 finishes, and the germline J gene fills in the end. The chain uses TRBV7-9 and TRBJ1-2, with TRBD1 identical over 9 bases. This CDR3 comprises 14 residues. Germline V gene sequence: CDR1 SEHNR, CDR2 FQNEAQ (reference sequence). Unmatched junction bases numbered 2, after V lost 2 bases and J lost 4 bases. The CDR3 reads CASSLLQGAYGYTF. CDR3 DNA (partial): TGTGCCAGCAGCTTACTACAGGGGGCCTATGGC.

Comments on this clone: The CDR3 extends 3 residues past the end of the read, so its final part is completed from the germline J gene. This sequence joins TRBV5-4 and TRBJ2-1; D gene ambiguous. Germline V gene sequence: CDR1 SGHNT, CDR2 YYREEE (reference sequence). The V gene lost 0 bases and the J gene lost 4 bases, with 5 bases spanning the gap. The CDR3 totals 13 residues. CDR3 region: CASSLDSYNEQFF. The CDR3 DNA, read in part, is TGTGCCAGCAGCTTGGATTCGTACAATGAG.

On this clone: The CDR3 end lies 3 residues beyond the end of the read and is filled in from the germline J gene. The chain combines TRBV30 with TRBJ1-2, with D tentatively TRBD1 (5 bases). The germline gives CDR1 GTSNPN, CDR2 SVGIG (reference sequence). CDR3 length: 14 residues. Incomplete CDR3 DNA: TGTGCCTGGAGTGGTCAGGGACTAGCATACGAC. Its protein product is CAWSGQGLAYD. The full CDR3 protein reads CAWSGQGLAYDYTF.

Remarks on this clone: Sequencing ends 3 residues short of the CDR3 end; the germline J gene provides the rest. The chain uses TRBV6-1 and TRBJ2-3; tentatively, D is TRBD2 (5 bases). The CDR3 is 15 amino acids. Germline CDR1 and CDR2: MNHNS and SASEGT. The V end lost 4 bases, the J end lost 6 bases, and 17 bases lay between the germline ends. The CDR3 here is CASSGNSGSGDTQYF. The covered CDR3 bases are TGTGCCAGCAGTGGAAACAGTGGCTCGGGGGATACG.

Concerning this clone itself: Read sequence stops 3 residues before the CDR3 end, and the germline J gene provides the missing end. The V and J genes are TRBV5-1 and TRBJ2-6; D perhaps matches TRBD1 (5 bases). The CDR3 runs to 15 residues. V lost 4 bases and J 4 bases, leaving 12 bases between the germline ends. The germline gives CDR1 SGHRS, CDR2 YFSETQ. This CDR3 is CASSPGHAGANVLTF. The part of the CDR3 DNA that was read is TGCGCCAGCAGCCCCGGACACGCAGGGGCCAACGTC.

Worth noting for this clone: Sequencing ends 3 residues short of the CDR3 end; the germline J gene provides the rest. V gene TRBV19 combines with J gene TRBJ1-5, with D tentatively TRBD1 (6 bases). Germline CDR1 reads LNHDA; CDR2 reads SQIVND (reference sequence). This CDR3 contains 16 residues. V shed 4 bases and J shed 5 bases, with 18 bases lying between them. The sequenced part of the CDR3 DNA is TGTGCCAGTAGTACGGCAGGGGCCAGGGGAGATCAGCCC. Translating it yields CASSTAGARGDQP. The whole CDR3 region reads CASSTAGARGDQPQHF.

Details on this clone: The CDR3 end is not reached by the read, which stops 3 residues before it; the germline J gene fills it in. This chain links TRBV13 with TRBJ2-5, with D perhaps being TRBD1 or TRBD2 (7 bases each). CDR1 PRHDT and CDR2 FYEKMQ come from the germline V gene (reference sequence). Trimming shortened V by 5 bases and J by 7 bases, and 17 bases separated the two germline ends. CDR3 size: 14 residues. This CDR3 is CASSGRGPTGTQYF. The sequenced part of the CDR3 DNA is TGTGCCAGCAGCGGGAGGGGGCCCACTGGGACC.

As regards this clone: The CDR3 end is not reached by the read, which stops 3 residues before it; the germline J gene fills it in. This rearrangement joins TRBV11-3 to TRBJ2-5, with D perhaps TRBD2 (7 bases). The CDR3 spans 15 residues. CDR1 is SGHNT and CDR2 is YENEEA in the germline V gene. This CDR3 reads CASSLALGGPDTQYF. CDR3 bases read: TGTGCCAGCAGCTTAGCCTTGGGGGGGCCCGATACC.

Partial CDR3 DNA: TGTGCCAGCAGTGAGCCGGCAGGGGACTATAGCAATCAGCCC. Translated: CASSEPAGDYSNQP. The full-length CDR3 reads as CASSEPAGDYSNQPQHF. J is TRBJ1-5 and V is TRBV2; D perhaps matches TRBD1 (6 bases). The CDR3 extends 3 residues past the end of the read, so its final part is completed from the germline J gene. V shed 3 bases and J shed 0 bases, with 15 bases lying between them. The CDR3 consists of 17 residues. Germline assignment: CDR1 SNHLY and CDR2 FYNNEI. Looking up the rest from reference TRBV2 and TRBJ1-5 gives the full variable domain: EPEVTQTPSHQVTQMGQEVILRCVPISNHLYFYWYRQILGQKVEFLVSFYNNEISEKSEIFDDQFSVERPDGSNFTLKIRSTKLEDSAMYFCASSEPAGDYSNQPQHFGDGTRLSIL.